This T cell receptor (beta chain) was found in a study of STAT5B mutations in CD4+ large granular lymphocyte leukemia. Broader study findings: Compared with healthy controls (2/35), patient top clones favored TRBV06 (8/27). CD4-sorted patient repertoires seemed more clonal than healthy CD4+ repertoires.

A note on this clone: Its antigen remains unidentified.

Germline assignment: CDR1 MDHEN and CDR2 SYDVKM. CDR3 length: 12 residues. J lost 4 bases, V lost 6 bases, and 0 bases had no gene match. Original handling: Productive clonotypes were detectable down to 2.59 x 10-5 frequency. Profiling relied on immunoSEQ multiplex PCR, and the TCRdb table lists in-frame clones only, not all of them. V and J calls and clone size are given by that table; D and trimming were obtained from the DNA. The repertoire holds some 34,000 clones, with more than 80% as singletons. The material sequenced was CD4+ T cells from blood buffy coats. V gene TRBV28 combines with J gene TRBJ2-1; 7 nucleotides line up with TRBD2. The TCR was taken from a human donor in good health. The CDR3 sequence: CASRGGYNEQFF. DNA of the CDR3: TGTGCCAGCAGGGGGGGGTACAATGAGCAGTTCTTC.